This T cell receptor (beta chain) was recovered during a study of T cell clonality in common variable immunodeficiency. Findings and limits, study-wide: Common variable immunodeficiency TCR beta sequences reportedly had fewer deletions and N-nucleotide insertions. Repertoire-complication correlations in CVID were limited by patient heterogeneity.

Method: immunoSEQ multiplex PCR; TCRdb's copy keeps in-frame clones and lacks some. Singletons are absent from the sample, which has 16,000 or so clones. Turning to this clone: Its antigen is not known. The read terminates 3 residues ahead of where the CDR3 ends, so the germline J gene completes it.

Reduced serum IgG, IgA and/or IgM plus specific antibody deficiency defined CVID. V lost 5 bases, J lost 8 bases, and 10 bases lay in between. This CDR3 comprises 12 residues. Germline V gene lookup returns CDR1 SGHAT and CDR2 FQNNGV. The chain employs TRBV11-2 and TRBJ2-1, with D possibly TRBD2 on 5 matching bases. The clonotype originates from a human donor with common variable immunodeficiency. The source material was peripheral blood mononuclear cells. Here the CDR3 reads CASSRTSYEQFF. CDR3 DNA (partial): TGTGCCAGCAGCCGGACTTCTTATGAG. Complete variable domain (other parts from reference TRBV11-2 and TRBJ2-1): EAGVAQSPRYKIIEKRQSVAFWCNPISGHATLYWYQQILGQGPKLLIQFQNNGVVDDSQLPKDRFSAERLKGVDSTLKIQPAKLEDSAVYLCASSRTSYEQFFGPGTRLTVL.